The 13 T cell receptor beta chains reported below all come from one sample, sequenced in a study of shared clonotypes between healthy human individuals. Method: immunoSEQ multiplex PCR; TCRdb's copy keeps in-frame clones and lacks some. The sample lists some 1,600,000 clones, 95% to 99% occurring once. Sequencing was done on a sample of naive CD4+ T cells sorted from blood. Subset described: CD45RA+ positively selected. These receptors were collected from a man aged 30-40 years in good health.

V is TRBV29-1 and J is TRBJ2-5; 7 bases match TRBD2. The V gene end was trimmed by 6 bases and the J gene end by 1 base; junction bases not matched to a gene: 5. CDR3 length equals 13 residues. CDR1 is SQVTM and CDR2 is ANQGSEA in the germline V gene. This CDR3 reads CSVKTSLQETQYF. DNA of the CDR3: TGCAGCGTCAAGACTAGCCTCCAAGAGACCCAGTACTTC.

The chain links TRBV7-9 to TRBJ1-1, with D uncertain. Per the germline V gene, CDR1 is SEHNR and CDR2 is FQNEAQ (reference sequence). V lost 0 bases and J 3 bases, leaving 11 bases between the germline ends. This CDR3 region has 15 residues. CDR3 protein: CASSLAGPHDTEAFF. In DNA, the CDR3 is TGTGCCAGCAGCTTAGCTGGCCCTCATGACACTGAAGCTTTCTTT.

The V call is TRBV5-4, the J call TRBJ2-1; TRBD2 matches at 8 bases. The ends lost 4 bases at V and 7 bases at J; junction bases unmatched: 10. Germline lookup yields CDR1 SGHNT and CDR2 YYREEE (reference sequence). The CDR3 has 15 residues. The CDR3 loop is CASSPGSSGRNEQFF. The CDR3 nucleotides read TGTGCCAGCAGCCCGGGTTCGAGCGGGAGAAATGAGCAGTTCTTC.

This chain joins TRBV28 and TRBJ2-3, with unresolved D. The CDR3 is 12 amino acids. The V and J ends lost 5 bases and 11 bases respectively, with 14 bases between them. Germline CDR1 reads MDHEN; CDR2 reads SYDVKM. The CDR3: CASSDPALVQYF. For the CDR3, the DNA is TGTGCCAGCAGTGATCCTGCACTGGTGCAGTATTTT.

The rearrangement joins TRBV29-1 to TRBJ1-2, with 11 nucleotides matching TRBD1. After removal of 1 base from V and 7 bases from J, the junction contained 8 bases not matched to a gene. The germline gives CDR1 SQVTM, CDR2 ANQGSEA. This CDR3 contains 15 residues. The CDR3 loop reads CSVEVTGTGGGGYTF. Written as DNA, the CDR3 is TGCAGCGTTGAAGTAACCGGGACAGGGGGAGGTGGCTACACCTTC.

The rearrangement links TRBV30 to TRBJ1-4; D possibly corresponds to TRBD1 (6 bases). The CDR3 is 14 amino acids. The germline CDR1 and CDR2 sequences are GTSNPN and SVGIG (reference sequence). Trimming stripped 2 bases from V and 10 bases from J, with 17 bases between. The CDR3 here is CAWSITGSLGKLFF. The CDR3 DNA sequence: TGTGCCTGGAGTATAACAGGGTCCTTGGGAAAACTGTTTTTT.

This chain connects TRBV9 to TRBJ1-1; D uncertain. Germline V CDR1 and CDR2: SGDLS, YYNGEE. Trimming left V 2 bases short and J 5 bases short, with 13 bases between. The CDR3 covers 14 residues. CDR3 region: CASSVGASGTEAFF. The CDR3 coding sequence is TGTGCCAGCAGCGTGGGAGCCTCGGGGACTGAAGCTTTCTTT.

The chain has TRBV30 and TRBJ1-4; D remains ambiguous. CDR3 length: 11 amino acids. Per germline, CDR1 GTSNPN and CDR2 SVGIG (reference sequence). The V end was cut by 3 bases, the J end by 4 bases, with 3 bases between. CDR3 region: CAWRFNEKLFF. The CDR3 DNA is TGTGCCTGGAGGTTTAATGAAAAACTGTTTTTT.

The V gene is TRBV5-1, the J gene TRBJ2-5; 8 bases are shared with TRBD2. With 2 bases clipped from V and 5 bases from J, the junction kept 8 bases outside the gene matches. The CDR3 is 15 amino acids. Germline V gene sequence: CDR1 SGHRS, CDR2 YFSETQ. The CDR3 loop reads CASSLAGEWVETQYF. CDR3 DNA sequence: TGCGCCAGCAGCTTAGCGGGGGAATGGGTGGAGACCCAGTACTTC.

Comment on this clone: Other DNA sequences from this sample encode an identical CDR3 as well. The chain carries TRBV7-9 and TRBJ1-2; D gene unclear. There are 12 residues in the CDR3. Germline loops: CDR1 SEHNR, CDR2 FQNEAQ (reference sequence). Trimming removed 1 base from V and 8 bases from J, with 8 bases in between. The DNA of the CDR3 is TGTGCCAGCAGCTTAGAGGCTGGCGGCTACACCTTC. Amino acids: CASSLEAGGYTF.

The V gene is TRBV10-1, the J gene TRBJ2-5; D uncertain. CDR3 length: 16 amino acids. Germline V gives CDR1 WNHNN, CDR2 SYGVQD (reference sequence). Trimming removed 4 bases from V and 0 bases from J, with 15 bases in between. The CDR3 protein is CASSGGNSRDQETQYF. For the CDR3, the DNA is TGCGCCAGCAGTGGTGGAAACAGCCGAGACCAAGAGACCCAGTACTTC.

This rearrangement joins TRBV2 to TRBJ2-4, with 7 bases matching TRBD1. With 2 bases clipped from V and 9 bases from J, the junction kept 7 bases outside the gene matches. The germline CDR1 and CDR2 sequences are SNHLY and FYNNEI. The length of the CDR3 is 14 residues. The CDR3 DNA sequence: TGTGCCAGCAGTGAATGGACAGGCCTAGGCATTCAGTACTTC. Translation: CASSEWTGLGIQYF.

The chain is built from TRBV5-4 and TRBJ1-4; 7 bases align to TRBD1. Trimming cost V 9 bases and J 3 bases; bases outside gene matches: 8. Germline V gene lookup returns CDR1 SGHNT and CDR2 YYREEE (reference sequence). The CDR3 is 14 amino acids. CDR3 nucleotide sequence: TGTGCCACCCGAGAGGGGACAGCTAATGAAAAACTGTTTTTT. Translation gives CATREGTANEKLFF.